A selection of T cell receptor beta chains follows, all from one sample in a study of liver allograft versus peripheral blood T cells. MiXCR was run by TCRdb on the reads, yielding one entry per CDR3 protein. The data hold some 14,000 distinct CDR3 sequences, with about 20% observed a single time. The receptors were gathered from a human patient who had a liver transplant. These T cells may partly come from the graft donor. Each CDR3 is given with its conserved first and last residue. Fields, in order: D gene, V gene, clone size, J gene, CDR3 DNA, CDR3 protein. D genes are given only for firm matches. Size is stated for part of the rows, as once, few or many counts, or as a class when the clone is expanded.

d_gene: NA; v_gene: TRBV6-5; abundance: many; j_gene: TRBJ1-2; CDR3nt: TGTGCCAGCAGTTACGGACACCAGGGCTATGGCTACACCTTC; CDR3aa: CASSYGHQGYGYTF
d_gene: TRBD1; v_gene: TRBV6-2/TRBV6-3; abundance: few; j_gene: TRBJ1-5; CDR3nt: TGTGCCAGCAGTCCCGGGACAGGGGTTTATCAGCCCCAGCATTTT; CDR3aa: CASSPGTGVYQPQHF
d_gene: TRBD1; v_gene: TRBV11-2; abundance: medium-sized; j_gene: TRBJ1-1; CDR3nt: TGTGCCAGCAGCCCCTCTTTCCAGACAGGGGAAAAGTTCACTGAAGCTTTCTTT; CDR3aa: CASSPSFQTGEKFTEAFF
d_gene: NA; v_gene: TRBV6-1; abundance: many; j_gene: TRBJ1-5; CDR3nt: TGTGCCAGTGGAGGCAGGTCCAATCAGCCCCAGCATTTT; CDR3aa: CASGGRSNQPQHF
d_gene: NA; v_gene: TRBV9; abundance: few; j_gene: TRBJ2-2; CDR3nt: TGTGCCAGCACTCGGGGGACCGGGACCGGGGAGCTGTTTTTT; CDR3aa: CASTRGTGTGELFF
d_gene: NA; v_gene: TRBV19; abundance: NA; j_gene: TRBJ2-5; CDR3nt: TGTGCCAGTAGTAAAGGCGAGAGGGAGACCCAGTACTTC; CDR3aa: CASSKGERETQYF
d_gene: NA; v_gene: TRBV27; abundance: many; j_gene: TRBJ2-7; CDR3nt: TGTGCCAGCAGGCCCCAGGGGTCCACCTACGAGCAGTACTTC; CDR3aa: CASRPQGSTYEQYF
d_gene: NA; v_gene: TRBV19; abundance: many; j_gene: TRBJ1-2; CDR3nt: TGTGCCAGTAGTAGTGGAAAGGGAAGTCTGGTTGGCTACACCTTC; CDR3aa: CASSSGKGSLVGYTF
d_gene: TRBD2; v_gene: TRBV10-3; abundance: few; j_gene: TRBJ2-3; CDR3nt: TGTGCCATCAGTACTTGGGGGGGGGGCACAGATACGCAGTATTTT; CDR3aa: CAISTWGGGTDTQYF
d_gene: TRBD1; v_gene: TRBV20-1; abundance: NA; j_gene: TRBJ1-2; CDR3nt: TGCAGTGCTAGTGACAGGGGGCCTCGTTATGGCTACACCTTC; CDR3aa: CSASDRGPRYGYTF
d_gene: NA; v_gene: TRBV7-2; abundance: medium-sized; j_gene: TRBJ1-1; CDR3nt: TGTGCCAGCAGCTCCAGTTCCCTGTACACTGAAGCTTTCTTT; CDR3aa: CASSSSSLYTEAFF
d_gene: TRBD1; v_gene: TRBV7-9; abundance: many; j_gene: TRBJ1-1; CDR3nt: TGTGCCAGCAGCTTAGGACAGGGAAGCACTGAAGCTTTCTTT; CDR3aa: CASSLGQGSTEAFF
d_gene: TRBD1; v_gene: TRBV14; abundance: NA; j_gene: TRBJ2-5; CDR3nt: TGTGCCAGCAGTCTAGTTGGACAGGGAAAGACCCAGTACTTC; CDR3aa: CASSLVGQGKTQYF
d_gene: NA; v_gene: TRBV20-1; abundance: NA; j_gene: TRBJ2-3; CDR3nt: TGCAGTGCTAGAGATAGGGGCACCACAGATACGCAGTATTTT; CDR3aa: CSARDRGTTDTQYF
d_gene: NA; v_gene: TRBV5-6; abundance: NA; j_gene: TRBJ2-7; CDR3nt: TGTGCCAGCAGCCACCTCCGGACACGATCCTACGAGCAGTACTTC; CDR3aa: CASSHLRTRSYEQYF
d_gene: TRBD1; v_gene: TRBV6-5; abundance: NA; j_gene: TRBJ1-2; CDR3nt: TGTGCCAGCAAGAATCCGGGACAGGGTCCTGGCTACACCTTC; CDR3aa: CASKNPGQGPGYTF